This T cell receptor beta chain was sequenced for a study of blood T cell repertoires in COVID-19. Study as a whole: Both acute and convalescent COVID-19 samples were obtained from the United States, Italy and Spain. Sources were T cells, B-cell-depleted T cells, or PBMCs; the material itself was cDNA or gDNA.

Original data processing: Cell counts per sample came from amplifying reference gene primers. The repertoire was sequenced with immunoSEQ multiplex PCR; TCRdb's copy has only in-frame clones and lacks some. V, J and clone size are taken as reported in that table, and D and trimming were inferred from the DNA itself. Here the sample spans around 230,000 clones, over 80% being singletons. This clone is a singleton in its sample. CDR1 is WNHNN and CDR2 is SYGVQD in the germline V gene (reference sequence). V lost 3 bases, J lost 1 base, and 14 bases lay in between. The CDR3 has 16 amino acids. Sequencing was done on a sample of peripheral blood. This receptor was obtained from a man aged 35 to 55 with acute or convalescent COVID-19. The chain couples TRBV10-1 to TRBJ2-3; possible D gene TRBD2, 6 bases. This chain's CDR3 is CASSDRGSGGTDTQYF. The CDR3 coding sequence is TGCGCCAGCAGTGATCGTGGTAGCGGAGGCACAGATACGCAGTATTTT.